Sequencing of this TCR beta chain was carried out in a study of CD8 T cells in ankylosing spondylitis. Germline V gene lookup returns CDR1 MNHNS and CDR2 SASEGT. The CDR3 extends over 16 amino acids. The V gene lost 0 bases and the J gene lost 4 bases, with 13 bases spanning the gap. Turning to this clonotype: Its antigen is undetermined.

Study outcomes and limitations: Matched ankylosing spondylitis synovial fluid reportedly contained a significantly enriched population of disease-linked clones.

TCRdb itself ran the 5' RACE reads through MiXCR, one entry per CDR3 protein. Found here are approximately 350,000 distinct CDR3 sequences, 14% to 15% of them singletons; the top ten hold about 1%. The gene calls are TRBV6-1 and TRBJ2-1, with D possibly TRBD2 on 5 matching bases. What was sequenced was blood, either unsorted or a sorted T cell fraction (not recorded which). The sequence was collected from a male donor with ankylosing spondylitis or in good health (not recorded which). The CDR3 nucleotides read TGTGCCAGCAGTGAAGCGGGGAGAGCGACGTACAATGAGCAGTTCTTC. Translation gives CASSEAGRATYNEQFF.